Below are 17 T cell receptor beta chains sequenced from a single sample in a study of STAT3 mutations in large granular lymphocyte leukemia. Antigen specificity for these receptors is unknown. TCRdb's copy holds only in-frame clones and misses some; the assay was immunoSEQ multiplex PCR. The repertoire consists of 9,000 to 15,000 clones, with 60% to 85% occurring once and the leading ten covering roughly 50%. General observations from the study: In T-cell large granular lymphocyte leukemia, about half of patients showed multiple immunodominant subclonotypes.

The sample was peripheral blood mononuclear cells. The receptors stem from a man in his sixties with T-cell large granular lymphocyte leukemia. Some clones in this sample may be carry-over from other donors' samples.

This clone was recorded only once. This chain joins TRBV5-1 and TRBJ2-1, with 7 nucleotides matching TRBD1. This CDR3 is built from 14 residues. V dropped 0 bases and J dropped 9; count of bases not matched to a gene: 6. Germline lookup yields CDR1 SGHRS and CDR2 YFSETQ. In DNA form, the CDR3 reads TGCGCCAGCAGCTTGGAGAGGGGGCTGGGTGAGCAGTTCTTC. This encodes CASSLERGLGEQFF.

V usage is TRBV14 and J usage is TRBJ2-1; the D is unclear. Germline values: CDR1 SGHDN, CDR2 FVKESK. Trimming took 2 bases from V and 7 from J, leaving 15 bases between them. The CDR3 has 15 residues. CDR3 protein: CASSQWGTPQNEQFF. The CDR3 nucleotides read TGTGCCAGCAGCCAATGGGGAACCCCTCAAAATGAGCAGTTCTTC.

The rearrangement links TRBV5-1 to TRBJ1-4; D is uncertain. V lost 5 bases and J 0 bases, leaving 11 bases between the germline ends. Germline CDR1 is SGHRS and CDR2 is YFSETQ. The CDR3 is 15 amino acids. The CDR3 loop is CASSDPGATNEKLFF. Written as DNA, the CDR3 is TGCGCCAGCAGTGACCCAGGTGCAACTAATGAAAAACTGTTTTTT.

The chain uses TRBV6-1 and TRBJ1-5; 8 bases agree with TRBD1. V lost 5 bases, J lost 7 bases, and 4 bases stayed unmatched. The CDR3 loop spans 13 amino acids. CDR1 and CDR2 (germline): MNHNS, SASEGT. CDR3 nucleotide sequence: TGTGCCAGCAGTCAACAGGGGGGACAGCCCCAGCATTTT. This gives the protein CASSQQGGQPQHF.

The V gene is TRBV29-1, the J gene TRBJ2-1, with 9 bases that match TRBD2. This CDR3 is built from 15 residues. V shed 3 bases, J shed 5 bases, and the junction held 8 bases outside the gene matches. Germline V gives CDR1 SQVTM, CDR2 ANQGSEA. The DNA of the CDR3 is TGCAGCGTTGAGGGAACGGCTAGCGGGGACAATGAGCAGTTCTTC. It translates to CSVEGTASGDNEQFF.

This chain links TRBV27 with TRBJ2-7; 11 nucleotides line up with TRBD2. CDR1 and CDR2 (germline): MNHEY, SMNVEV (reference sequence). The CDR3 is made up of 13 amino acids. The V and J ends lost 2 bases and 12 bases, in that order; junction bases with no gene match: 6. The CDR3 protein is CASSLLASGRTYF. In nucleotides, the CDR3 is TGTGCCAGCAGTTTACTGGCTAGCGGGAGGACGTACTTC.

This chain connects TRBV7-9 to TRBJ2-7, with 7 bases identical to TRBD1. Losses at the gene ends were 3 bases for V and 6 bases for J; bases not matched to a gene: 11. The CDR3 has 15 amino acids. The V gene's germline CDR1 is SEHNR and CDR2 FQNEAQ (reference sequence). The CDR3, as DNA: TGTGCCAGCAGCTTTCGCGACAGGGTCCCTCGCGAGCAGTACTTC. Encoded protein: CASSFRDRVPREQYF. The variable domain in full, completed from reference TRBV7-9 and TRBJ2-7, reads DTGVSQNPRHKITKRGQNVTFRCDPISEHNRLYWYRQTLGQGPEFLTYFQNEAQLEKSRLLSDRFSAERPKGSFSTLEIQRTEQGDSAMYLCASSFRDRVPREQYFGPGTRLTVT.

The chain combines TRBV7-8 with TRBJ2-7; perhaps TRBD1 as D (6 bases). The CDR3 length is 14 residues. The V end lost 5 bases, the J end lost 9 bases, and 20 bases lay between the germline ends. Germline values: CDR1 SGHVS, CDR2 FQNEAQ. CDR3 coding DNA: TGTGCCAGCAGCCCTGGACAGTCCCAGATTGGGCAGTACTTC. Residues: CASSPGQSQIGQYF.

The gene calls are TRBV7-9 and TRBJ2-2; TRBD2 matches 12 bases. V dropped 5 bases and J dropped 5; count of bases not matched to a gene: 9. In germline, CDR1 is SEHNR, CDR2 FQNEAQ (reference sequence). This CDR3 is 17 amino acids long. The CDR3 sequence: CASSTTPSGRGTGELFF. DNA for the CDR3: TGTGCCAGCAGCACAACACCTAGCGGGAGGGGGACCGGGGAGCTGTTTTTT.

The chain carries TRBV11-2 and TRBJ1-2; perhaps TRBD1 as D (6 bases). The V end was cut by 7 bases, the J end by 1 base, with 16 bases between. Germline V gene data show CDR1 as SGHAT and CDR2 as FQNNGV. The CDR3 consists of 15 residues. CDR3 bases: TGTGCCAGCACAACGGGACAAATAATTAACTATGGCTACACCTTC. Translated, it gives CASTTGQIINYGYTF.

The rearrangement joins TRBV4-1 to TRBJ2-7; 10 bases are shared with TRBD2. Trimming removed 5 bases from V and 5 bases from J; junction bases left unmatched: 9. This CDR3 is 15 amino acids long. Germline V gene data show CDR1 as MGHRA and CDR2 as YSYEKL. The CDR3 sequence: CASSFLGLAMDEQYF. The CDR3 DNA sequence: TGCGCCAGCAGCTTTCTGGGACTAGCGATGGACGAGCAGTACTTC.

The rearrangement joins TRBV28 to TRBJ2-5, with 7 bases lining up with TRBD1. The J segment lost 5 bases and the V segment lost 3 bases, leaving 9 bases of the junction unmatched. The CDR3 spans 15 residues. From germline, CDR1 is MDHEN and CDR2 SYDVKM. CDR3 protein: CASSFLQTGTETQYF. DNA for the CDR3: TGTGCCAGCAGTTTCCTCCAGACAGGGACGGAGACCCAGTACTTC. Complete variable domain (other parts from reference TRBV28 and TRBJ2-5): DVKVTQSSRYLVKRTGEKVFLECVQDMDHENMFWYRQDPGLGLRLIYFSYDVKMKEKGDIPEGYSVSREKKERFSLILESASTNQTSMYLCASSFLQTGTETQYFGPGTRLLVL.

The chain combines TRBV25-1 with TRBJ2-1, with 10 bases aligning to TRBD1. Germline values: CDR1 MGHDK, CDR2 SYGVNS. This CDR3 has 15 amino acids. Trimming removed 6 bases from V and 9 bases from J; junction bases left unmatched: 11. The CDR3, as DNA: TGTGCCAGCAGCCGGGACAGGGGCGAGAATATTGAGCAGTTCTTC. Protein: CASSRDRGENIEQFF.

The V call is TRBV7-9, the J call TRBJ1-1, with TRBD1 matching 7 bases. The CDR3 loop spans 12 amino acids. CDR1 SEHNR and CDR2 FQNEAQ come from the germline V gene (reference sequence). V gave up 4 bases and J gave up 7 bases; unmatched junction bases: 3. The CDR3 loop reads CASSWQGGEAFF. In nucleotides, the CDR3 is TGTGCCAGCAGCTGGCAGGGGGGTGAAGCTTTCTTT. The full variable domain, completed using reference TRBV7-9 and TRBJ1-1, is DTGVSQNPRHKITKRGQNVTFRCDPISEHNRLYWYRQTLGQGPEFLTYFQNEAQLEKSRLLSDRFSAERPKGSFSTLEIQRTEQGDSAMYLCASSWQGGEAFFGQGTRLTVV.

This sequence joins TRBV7-9 and TRBJ2-1; 11 nucleotides agree with TRBD2. Germline loops: CDR1 SEHNR, CDR2 FQNEAQ (reference sequence). The J segment lost 0 bases and the V segment lost 4 bases, leaving 8 bases of the junction unmatched. There are 18 residues in the CDR3. CDR3 protein: CASSSLAGGRLSYNEQFF. In DNA form, the CDR3 reads TGTGCCAGCAGCTCGTTAGCGGGAGGGAGACTCTCCTACAATGAGCAGTTCTTC.

The chain uses TRBV4-2 and TRBJ2-5; 9 nucleotides match TRBD2. V lost 1 base to trimming and J lost 5 bases; unmatched junction nucleotides: 8. The CDR3 length is 16 residues. The germline V gene has CDR1 LGHNA and CDR2 YNFKEQ. CDR3: CASSQGATSGGETQYF. In nucleotides, the CDR3 is TGTGCCAGCAGCCAAGGCGCGACTAGCGGAGGGGAGACCCAGTACTTC.

This chain joins TRBV18 and TRBJ2-1; 10 nucleotides line up with TRBD1. The CDR3 totals 15 residues. Unmatched junction bases numbered 8, after V lost 3 bases and J lost 9 bases. Germline V gives CDR1 KGHSH, CDR2 LQKENI. The CDR3 DNA reads as TGTGCCAGCTCACCGCGACAGGGGGCGGATGGTGAGCAGTTCTTC. It encodes CASSPRQGADGEQFF.